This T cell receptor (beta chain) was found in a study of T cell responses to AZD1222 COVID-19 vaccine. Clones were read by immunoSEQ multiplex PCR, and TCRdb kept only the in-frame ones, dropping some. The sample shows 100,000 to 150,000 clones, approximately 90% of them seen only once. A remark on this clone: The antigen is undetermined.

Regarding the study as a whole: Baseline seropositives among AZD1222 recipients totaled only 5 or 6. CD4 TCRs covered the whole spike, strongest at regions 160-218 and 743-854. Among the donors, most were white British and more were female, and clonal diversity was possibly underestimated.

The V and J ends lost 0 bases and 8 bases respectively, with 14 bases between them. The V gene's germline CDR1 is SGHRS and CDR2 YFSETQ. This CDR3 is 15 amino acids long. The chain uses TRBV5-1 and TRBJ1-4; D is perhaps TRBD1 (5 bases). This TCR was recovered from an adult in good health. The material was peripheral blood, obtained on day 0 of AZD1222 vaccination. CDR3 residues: CASSLEGSLGEKLFF. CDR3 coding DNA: TGCGCCAGCAGCTTGGAGGGGTCACTTGGGGAAAAACTGTTTTTT. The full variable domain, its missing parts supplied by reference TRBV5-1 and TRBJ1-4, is KAGVTQTPRYLIKTRGQQVTLSCSPISGHRSVSWYQQTPGQGLQFLFEYFSETQRNKGNFPGRFSGRQFSNSRSEMNVSTLELGDSALYLCASSLEGSLGEKLFFGSGTQLSVL.